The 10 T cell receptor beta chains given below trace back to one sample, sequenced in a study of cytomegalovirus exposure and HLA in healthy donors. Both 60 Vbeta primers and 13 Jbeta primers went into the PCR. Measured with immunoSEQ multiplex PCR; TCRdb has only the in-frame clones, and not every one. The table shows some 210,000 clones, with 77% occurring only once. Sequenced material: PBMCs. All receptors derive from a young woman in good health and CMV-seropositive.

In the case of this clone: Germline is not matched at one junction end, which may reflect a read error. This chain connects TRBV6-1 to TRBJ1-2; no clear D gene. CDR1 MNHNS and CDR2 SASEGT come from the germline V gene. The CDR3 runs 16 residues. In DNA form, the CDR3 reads TGTGCCAGCAGCGAAGATCCGGGGAGCCCTAACTATGGCTACACCTTC. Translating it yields CASSEDPGSPNYGYTF.

The CDR3 loop is CASSKLRRQGANYGYTF. In DNA form, the CDR3 reads TGTGCCAGCAGCAAATTGCGAAGACAGGGGGCTAACTATGGCTACACCTTC. This sequence joins TRBV21-1 and TRBJ1-2; the table's D gene call, TRBD1, was not cross checked with the DNA. TRBV21-1 is a documented pseudogene. The length of the CDR3 is 17 residues.

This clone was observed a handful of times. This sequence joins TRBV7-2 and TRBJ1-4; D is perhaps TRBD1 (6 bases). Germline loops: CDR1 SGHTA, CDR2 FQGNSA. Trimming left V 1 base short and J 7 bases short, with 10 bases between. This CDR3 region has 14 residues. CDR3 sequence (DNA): TGTGCCAGCAGCTTAGTCTCCAGGGGTGAAAAACTGTTTTTT. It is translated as CASSLVSRGEKLFF.

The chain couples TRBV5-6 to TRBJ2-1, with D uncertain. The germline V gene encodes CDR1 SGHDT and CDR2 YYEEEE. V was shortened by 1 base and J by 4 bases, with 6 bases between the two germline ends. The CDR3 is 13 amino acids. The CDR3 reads CASSLWQYNEQFF. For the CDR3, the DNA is TGTGCCAGCAGCTTGTGGCAGTACAATGAGCAGTTCTTC.

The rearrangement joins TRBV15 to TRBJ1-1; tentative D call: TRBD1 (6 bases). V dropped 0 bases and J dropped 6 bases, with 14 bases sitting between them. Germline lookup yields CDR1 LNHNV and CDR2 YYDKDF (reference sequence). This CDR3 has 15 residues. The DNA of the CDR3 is TGTGCCACCAGCAGAGATTCGGGCGCAGGGGCTGAAGCTTTCTTT. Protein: CATSRDSGAGAEAFF.

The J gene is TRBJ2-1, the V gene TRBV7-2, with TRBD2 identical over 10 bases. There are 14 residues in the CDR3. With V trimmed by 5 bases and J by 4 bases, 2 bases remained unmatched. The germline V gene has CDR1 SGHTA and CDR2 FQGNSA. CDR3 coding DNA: TGTGCCAGCAGCCGGACTAGCGGATACAATGAGCAGTTCTTC. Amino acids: CASSRTSGYNEQFF.

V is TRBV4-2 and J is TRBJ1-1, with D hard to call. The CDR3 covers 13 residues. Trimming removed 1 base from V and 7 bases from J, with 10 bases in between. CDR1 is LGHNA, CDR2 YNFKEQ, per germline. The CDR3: CASSQGTSGEAFF. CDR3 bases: TGTGCCAGCAGCCAAGGCACCTCAGGTGAAGCTTTCTTT.

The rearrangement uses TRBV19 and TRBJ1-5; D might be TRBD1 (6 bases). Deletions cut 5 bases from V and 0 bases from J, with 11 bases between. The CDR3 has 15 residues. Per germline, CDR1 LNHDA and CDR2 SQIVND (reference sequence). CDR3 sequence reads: CASSYTGISNQPQHF. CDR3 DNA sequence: TGTGCCAGTAGTTACACAGGGATTAGCAATCAGCCCCAGCATTTT.

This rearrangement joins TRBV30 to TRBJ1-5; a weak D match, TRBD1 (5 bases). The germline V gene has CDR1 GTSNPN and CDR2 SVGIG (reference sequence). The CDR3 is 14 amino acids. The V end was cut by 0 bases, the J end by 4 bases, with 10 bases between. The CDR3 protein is CAWSVTGGNQPQHF. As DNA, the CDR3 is TGTGCCTGGAGTGTCACAGGTGGGAATCAGCCCCAGCATTTT.

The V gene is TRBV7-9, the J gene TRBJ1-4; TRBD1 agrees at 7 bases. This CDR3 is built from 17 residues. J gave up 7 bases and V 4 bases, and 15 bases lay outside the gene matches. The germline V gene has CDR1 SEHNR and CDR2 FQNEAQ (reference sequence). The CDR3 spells CASSSRLGRQGSEKLFF. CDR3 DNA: TGTGCCAGCAGCTCCAGACTGGGCCGACAGGGATCTGAAAAACTGTTTTTT.